These 5 T cell receptor beta chains were sequenced from one sample in a study of T cells in Graves' hyperthyroidism and ophthalmopathy (dated by TCRdb to between 2017 and 2020). Receptor libraries were prepared by multiplex PCR. TCRdb names Illumina HiSeq 2000 as the instrument used. TCR beta CDR3 regions were amplified from RNA transcripts. For the first round of RT-PCR on the TCR CDR3, the HTBI primer set was used together with the Qiagen OneStep RT-PCR kit. The public reads were reanalyzed by TCRdb: fastp trimming at Q25, MiXCR alignment, in-frame beta chains only. A single entry per CDR3 protein holds the most common genes and DNA from its merged rows. For this sample there are more than 500,000 distinct CDR3 sequences; roughly 45% appear just once. The top ten hold around two fifths of the sample. Sequencing input: peripheral blood or thyroid tissue (not recorded which). The source of these receptors is an adult woman with Graves' disease, either hyperthyroidism or ophthalmopathy (not recorded which).

V usage is TRBV27 and J usage is TRBJ1-2; 8 nucleotides agree with TRBD1. Trimming cost V 5 bases and J 8 bases; bases outside gene matches: 16. From germline, CDR1 is MNHEY and CDR2 SMNVEV (reference sequence). This CDR3 has 16 amino acids. CDR3 sequence (DNA): TGTGCCAGCAGTGGAGACAGGGGCGGTCGATTCCACGGCTACACCTTC. Translating it yields CASSGDRGGRFHGYTF.

This sequence joins TRBV2 and TRBJ1-4, with a weak D call TRBD1 (5 bases). This CDR3 is built from 18 residues. Germline V CDR1 and CDR2: SNHLY, FYNNEI. V was clipped by 4 bases and J by 5 bases, with 23 bases between them. This CDR3 reads CASSAQPNAVGGNEKLFF. The DNA for the CDR3 is TGTGCCAGCAGTGCACAACCCAACGCAGTGGGGGGGAATGAAAAACTGTTTTTT.

The gene calls are TRBV7-9 and TRBJ2-3; the match to TRBD2 covers 7 bases. V lost 5 bases, J lost 8 bases, and 10 bases stayed unmatched. The CDR3 loop spans 14 amino acids. Germline CDR1 reads SEHNR; CDR2 reads FQNEAQ (reference sequence). CDR3 DNA sequence: TGTGCCAGCAGCCCTCTAGCGGAGCACAGTACGCAGTATTTT. This codes for CASSPLAEHSTQYF.

This chain uses TRBV15 with TRBJ1-1, with D unresolved. This CDR3 contains 14 residues. Germline-derived CDR1 and CDR2 are LNHNV and YYDKDF (reference sequence). V lost 4 bases and J 6 bases, leaving 15 bases between the germline ends. The CDR3 sequence: CATSTRTSPPEAFF. Written as DNA, the CDR3 is TGTGCCACCAGCACGCGGACGTCCCCGCCTGAAGCTTTCTTT.

The chain couples TRBV10-3 to TRBJ2-2, with 7 positions matching TRBD1. Germline V gene sequence: CDR1 ENHRY, CDR2 SYGVKD. The V segment lost 10 bases and the J segment 3 bases; nucleotides outside the gene matches: 8. This CDR3 has 14 residues. Written as DNA, the CDR3 is TGTGCCACGAGACAGGGACACGACACCGGGGAGCTGTTTTTT. Residues: CATRQGHDTGELFF.